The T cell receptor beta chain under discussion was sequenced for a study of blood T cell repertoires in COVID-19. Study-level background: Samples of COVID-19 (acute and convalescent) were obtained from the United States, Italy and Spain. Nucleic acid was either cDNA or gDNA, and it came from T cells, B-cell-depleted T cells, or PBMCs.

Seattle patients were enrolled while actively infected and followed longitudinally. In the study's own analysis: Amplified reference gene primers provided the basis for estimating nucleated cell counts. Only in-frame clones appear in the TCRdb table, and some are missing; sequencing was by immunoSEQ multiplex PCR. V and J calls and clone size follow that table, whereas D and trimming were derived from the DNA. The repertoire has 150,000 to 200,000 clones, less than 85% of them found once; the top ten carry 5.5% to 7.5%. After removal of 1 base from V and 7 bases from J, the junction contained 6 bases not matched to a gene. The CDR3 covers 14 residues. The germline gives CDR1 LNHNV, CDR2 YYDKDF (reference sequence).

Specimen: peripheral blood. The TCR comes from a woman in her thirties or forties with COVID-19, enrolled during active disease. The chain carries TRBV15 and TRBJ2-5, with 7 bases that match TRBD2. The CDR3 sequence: CATSRGFGGGTQYF. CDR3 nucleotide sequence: TGTGCCACCAGCAGAGGGTTTGGGGGGGGGACCCAGTACTTC. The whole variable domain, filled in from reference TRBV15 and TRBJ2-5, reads DAMVIQNPRYQVTQFGKPVTLSCSQTLNHNVMYWYQQKSSQAPKLLFHYYDKDFNNEADTPDNFQSRRPNTSFCFLDIRSPGLGDTAMYLCATSRGFGGGTQYFGPGTRLLVL.